These T cell receptor beta chains were read from a single sample in a study of CD8 T cells in ankylosing spondylitis. MiXCR, applied by TCRdb to the 5' RACE reads, yields one record per CDR3 protein. The table has about 240,000 distinct CDR3 sequences, roughly 10% seen once. Sequencing was carried out using blood, either unsorted or a sorted T cell fraction (not recorded which). The origin of the receptors is a male donor with ankylosing spondylitis or in good health (not recorded which). Both conserved end residues are part of each CDR3. A D gene is named only where the DNA matches it firmly. Where a row states a size, it is once, few, many or the class of an expanded clone; other rows omit it.

D,V,size,J,CDR3,DNA
TRBD2,TRBV12-3/TRBV12-4,many,TRBJ2-3,CASSNRLAGLATDTQYF,TGTGCCAGCAGTAACCGACTAGCTGGTTTGGCCACAGATACGCAGTATTTT
TRBD2,TRBV20-1,many,TRBJ2-7,CSARDLGGGEVEQYF,TGCAGTGCTAGAGATCTAGGCGGGGGGGAGGTCGAGCAGTACTTC
TRBD2,TRBV20-1,many,TRBJ2-2,CSARGAGEPGELFF,TGCAGTGCTAGAGGAGCGGGAGAACCCGGGGAGCTGTTTTTT
-,TRBV6-6,many,TRBJ1-1,CASSYQRNTEAFF,TGTGCCAGCAGTTATCAGAGGAACACTGAAGCTTTCTTT
-,TRBV7-2,many,TRBJ2-2,CASSLERGPGELFF,TGTGCCAGCAGCTTAGAGCGAGGGCCCGGGGAGCTGTTTTTT
TRBD2,TRBV10-3,many,TRBJ2-2,CAISASGTSLHTGELFF,TGTGCCATCAGTGCCTCCGGGACTAGCCTCCACACCGGGGAGCTGTTTTTT
TRBD1,TRBV18,many,TRBJ1-2,CASSGGQRYGYTF,TGTGCCAGCTCAGGGGGACAGAGATATGGCTACACCTTC
-,TRBV27,-,TRBJ2-1,CASSLSSGPYNEQFF,TGTGCCAGCAGTCTCTCTTCGGGCCCCTACAATGAGCAGTTCTTC
-,TRBV7-6,few,TRBJ2-1,CASSYSDEQFF,TGTGCCAGCAGTTATAGCGATGAGCAGTTCTTC
TRBD2,TRBV10-3,many,TRBJ2-1,CATFSGTSLGNEQFF,TGTGCCACCTTCTCCGGGACTAGCTTGGGAAATGAGCAGTTCTTC
-,TRBV7-8,many,TRBJ2-7,CASSLAPGIGYEQYF,TGTGCCAGCAGCTTAGCCCCGGGAATCGGCTACGAGCAGTACTTC
TRBD1,TRBV2,few,TRBJ2-5,CASSEIRDRGSSPKETQYF,TGTGCCAGCAGTGAAATCCGGGACAGGGGGTCCTCCCCGAAAGAGACCCAGTACTTC
-,TRBV2,-,TRBJ2-1,CASSSPQGRANNEQFF,TGTGCCAGCAGTTCCCCGCAGGGGCGGGCAAACAATGAGCAGTTCTTC
-,TRBV7-3,many,TRBJ2-3,CASSSLPVGDTQYF,TGTGCCAGCAGCTCACTGCCGGTAGGGGATACGCAGTATTTT
TRBD2,TRBV7-9,-,TRBJ2-5,CASSSGLAGFGTQYF,TGTGCCAGCAGCTCGGGACTAGCGGGTTTCGGGACCCAGTACTTC
-,TRBV7-2,-,TRBJ2-3,CASSLSGLLKGDTQYF,TGTGCCAGCAGCCTCTCAGGACTTCTGAAGGGCGATACGCAGTATTTT
TRBD1,TRBV18,few,TRBJ1-5,CASSPNWDRVSNQPQHF,TGTGCCAGCTCACCGAATTGGGACAGGGTCAGCAATCAGCCCCAGCATTTT
-,TRBV10-3,many,TRBJ2-2,CAIRSVPTGSRGTGELFF,TGTGCCATCAGATCGGTACCAACAGGGAGCCGAGGCACCGGGGAGCTGTTTTTT
-,TRBV7-6,few,TRBJ2-5,CASSFGEVKTQYF,TGTGCCAGCAGCTTTGGGGAGGTGAAGACCCAGTACTTC
TRBD1,TRBV25-1,many,TRBJ1-1,CASTPDRARNTEAFF,TGTGCCAGCACCCCGGACAGGGCTAGGAACACTGAAGCTTTCTTT
-,TRBV7-2,many,TRBJ1-4,CASSLARPLGEKLFF,TGTGCCAGCAGCTTAGCGCGGCCACTCGGTGAAAAACTGTTTTTT
-,TRBV27,-,TRBJ2-1,CASSPIGETSYNEQFF,TGTGCCAGCAGCCCTATCGGGGAAACCTCCTACAATGAGCAGTTCTTC
-,TRBV9,many,TRBJ2-7,CASSPGGGTPFYEQYF,TGTGCCAGCAGCCCCGGTGGGGGGACACCTTTCTACGAGCAGTACTTC
-,TRBV12-3/TRBV12-4,many,TRBJ1-1,CASKLVLGTEAFF,TGTGCCAGCAAATTAGTACTCGGCACTGAAGCTTTCTTT
-,TRBV12-3/TRBV12-4,many,TRBJ2-7,CASSLRSGHEQYF,TGTGCCAGCAGTTTGCGGTCAGGCCACGAGCAGTACTTC
TRBD2,TRBV20-1,many,TRBJ2-5,CSARAPRRSGVQETQYF,TGCAGTGCTAGAGCCCCGAGGCGAAGCGGGGTTCAAGAGACCCAGTACTTC
-,TRBV4-1,-,TRBJ2-3,CASSPGGQPSSTDTQYF,TGCGCCAGCAGCCCCGGGGGGCAACCGTCTAGCACAGATACGCAGTATTTT
-,TRBV5-5,few,TRBJ1-2,CASSLAMGRRSGYTF,TGTGCCAGCAGCTTGGCAATGGGGCGCAGGTCTGGCTACACCTTC
-,TRBV20-1,many,TRBJ1-1,CSARVNELNTEAFF,TGCAGTGCTAGAGTTAACGAGCTGAACACTGAAGCTTTCTTT